One and the same sample provided the 20 T cell receptor beta chains below, sequenced in a study of beta chain features in type 1 diabetes. Study results and limitations: Significant though moderate, a shortening of TCRB CDR3s appeared in all four CD4+ subsets of Type 1 diabetes patients.

Sequencing targeted expressed TCRB transcripts, as all isolated RNA had been reverse transcribed. Here immunoSEQ multiplex PCR was the method, and the copy in TCRdb shows in-frame clones only, minus some. The table has some 63,000 clones, around 49% seen once. Their target antigens are unknown. Sequencing input: central memory CD4+ T cells from blood. All receptors come from a man younger than 40 with type 1 diabetes.

CDR3 nucleotides: TGCAGCGAGTGGGGGGGGCTGAACACTAACTATGGCTACACCTTC. It specifies CSEWGGLNTNYGYTF. The chain is built from TRBV29-1 and TRBJ1-2; tentative D call: TRBD1 (6 bases). The CDR3 loop spans 15 amino acids. Germline V gives CDR1 SQVTM, CDR2 ANQGSEA. Trimming pared 7 bases from V and 0 bases from J, leaving 18 bases between.

V and J are TRBV10-3 and TRBJ2-1; TRBD2 matches 9 bases. Germline loops: CDR1 ENHRY, CDR2 SYGVKD. This CDR3 has 17 residues. V gave up 0 bases and J gave up 0 bases; unmatched junction bases: 3. This CDR3 is CAISESSRGGSYNEQFF. DNA for the CDR3: TGTGCCATCAGTGAGTCGTCGCGGGGGGGCTCCTACAATGAGCAGTTCTTC.

The rearrangement uses TRBV5-1 and TRBJ1-5; no clear D. The ends were cut back, 2 bases at V and 2 bases at J, with 23 bases in the middle. Germline values: CDR1 SGHRS, CDR2 YFSETQ. The length of the CDR3 is 19 residues. Here the CDR3 DNA reads TGCGCCAGCAGCTTCCTATCCGGGCCCCTGGGAGTTGGCAATCAGCCCCAGCATTTT. Its translation is CASSFLSGPLGVGNQPQHF.

This clone was recorded a few times. The chain recombines TRBV30 with TRBJ2-3; possibly TRBD1 for D (5 bases). This CDR3 spans 12 amino acids. V dropped 3 bases and J dropped 9 bases, with 13 bases sitting between them. Germline CDR1 GTSNPN, CDR2 SVGIG (reference sequence). CDR3: CAWSPQGLTQYF. The CDR3 coding sequence is TGTGCCTGGAGCCCCCAGGGCTTGACGCAGTATTTT.

The chain joins TRBV10-3 to TRBJ2-7; TRBD1 aligns across 9 bases. Germline CDR1 is ENHRY and CDR2 is SYGVKD. With 9 bases clipped from V and 7 bases from J, the junction kept 4 bases outside the gene matches. There are 11 residues in the CDR3. CDR3 sequence reads: CAIQGAWEQYF. CDR3 nucleotides: TGTGCCATACAGGGGGCTTGGGAGCAGTACTTC.

The chain uses TRBV2 and TRBJ1-4, with D perhaps matching TRBD1 (5 bases). The germline V and J ends were trimmed by 4 bases and 8 bases, with 14 bases remaining between them. The CDR3 consists of 14 residues. Germline assignment: CDR1 SNHLY and CDR2 FYNNEI. The DNA for the CDR3 is TGTGCCAGCAGTGGGAGGGACTTGCCCGAAAAACTGTTTTTT. It translates to CASSGRDLPEKLFF. The variable domain in full, completed from reference TRBV2 and TRBJ1-4, reads EPEVTQTPSHQVTQMGQEVILRCVPISNHLYFYWYRQILGQKVEFLVSFYNNEISEKSEIFDDQFSVERPDGSNFTLKIRSTKLEDSAMYFCASSGRDLPEKLFFGSGTQLSVL.

Note on this clone: This CDR3 is also generated by other DNA sequences in the sample. Here the CDR3 DNA reads TGTGCCTGGAGTGTAGGACAGGGGGCCTACGAGCAGTACTTC. Translated: CAWSVGQGAYEQYF. The gene calls are TRBV30 and TRBJ2-7, with 10 bases lining up with TRBD1. The CDR3 is made up of 14 amino acids. The V and J ends lost 0 bases and 2 bases, in that order; junction bases with no gene match: 1. The germline V gene has CDR1 GTSNPN and CDR2 SVGIG (reference sequence).

As to this clone: Lacking the conserved final phenylalanine or tryptophan, this CDR3 likely reflects a read error. The chain is built from TRBV27 and TRBJ1-1; no reliable D call. The CDR3 is 14 residues long. Germline CDR1 is MNHEY and CDR2 is SMNVEV (reference sequence). Deletions cut 7 bases from V and 1 base from J, with 13 bases between. CDR3 nucleotides: TGTGCCAGCACCCCGGACTACCAGAACACTGAAGCTTTCTCT. It codes for CASTPDYQNTEAFS.

The rearrangement links TRBV7-2 to TRBJ1-6; D is undetermined. Trimming removed 7 bases at V and 7 bases at J, with 20 bases between. Germline V gene data show CDR1 as SGHTA and CDR2 as FQGNSA. The CDR3 totals 16 residues. CDR3 in amino acids: CASNLLAGPGNSPLHF. Here the CDR3 DNA reads TGTGCCAGCAACCTTCTGGCGGGCCCGGGGAATTCACCCCTCCACTTT.

This clone was seen only a few times. The chain has TRBV5-4 and TRBJ2-7; 10 positions match TRBD1. This CDR3 has 18 amino acids. CDR1 and CDR2 (germline): SGHNT, YYREEE (reference sequence). Trimming took 1 base from V and 0 from J; bases not matched to a gene: 10. This chain's CDR3 is CASSLKPRQGASSYEQYF. Here the CDR3 DNA reads TGTGCCAGCAGCTTGAAACCCCGACAGGGGGCTAGCTCCTACGAGCAGTACTTC.

This clone was counted only a few times. CDR3 sequence: CASAGENGNQPQHF. The CDR3 region has the DNA TGTGCCAGCGCGGGGGAGAATGGCAATCAGCCCCAGCATTTT. This sequence joins TRBV2 and TRBJ1-5, with TRBD1 as a possible D gene (5 bases). With 8 bases removed from V and 2 bases from J, the gap between germline ends came to 13 bases. The CDR3 is 14 amino acids. The germline V gene encodes CDR1 SNHLY and CDR2 FYNNEI.

The chain combines TRBV6-5 with TRBJ1-1; TRBD1 might be the D (5 bases). The CDR3 runs 13 residues. Germline V CDR1 and CDR2: MNHEY, SVGAGI. With 6 bases removed from V and 5 bases from J, the gap between germline ends came to 13 bases. The chain's CDR3 is CASRRRGQTEAFF. CDR3 coding DNA: TGTGCCAGCAGGAGAAGGGGCCAAACTGAAGCTTTCTTT.

The chain recombines TRBV2 with TRBJ1-1; D gene ambiguous. Trimming stripped 6 bases from V and 1 base from J, with 12 bases between. The CDR3 is made up of 14 amino acids. Per germline, CDR1 SNHLY and CDR2 FYNNEI. In DNA form, the CDR3 reads TGTGCCAGCAGCGCGATGCGGTCGAACACTGAAGCTTTCTTT. As protein: CASSAMRSNTEAFF.

This clone was detected only a few times. This rearrangement joins TRBV4-3 to TRBJ2-7; no firm D call. Germline V lookup: CDR1 LGHNA, CDR2 YSLEER. V was pared by 3 bases and J by 4 bases, with 4 bases between. CDR3 length equals 11 residues. CDR3 nucleotides: TGCGCCAGCAGCCAGAGTTACGAGCAGTACTTC. Translation: CASSQSYEQYF.

This clone was seen only a few times. V is TRBV29-1 and J is TRBJ2-3; D ambiguous. V lost 7 bases, J lost 6 bases, and 8 bases lay in between. Germline V lookup: CDR1 SQVTM, CDR2 ANQGSEA. CDR3 length equals 10 residues. The CDR3 sequence is CSGAEDTQYF. CDR3 bases: TGCAGCGGGGCCGAGGATACGCAGTATTTT.

The rearrangement joins TRBV7-2 to TRBJ2-3; D is unclear. Trimming took off 5 bases at V and 0 bases at J, with 3 bases between the two ends. The CDR3 is 12 residues long. Germline CDR1 is SGHTA and CDR2 is FQGNSA. The DNA for the CDR3 is TGTGCCAGCAGCCAAAGCACAGATACGCAGTATTTT. It is translated as CASSQSTDTQYF. The complete variable domain, with remaining parts taken from reference TRBV7-2 and TRBJ2-3, reads GAGVSQSPSNKVTEKGKDVELRCDPISGHTALYWYRQSLGQGLEFLIYFQGNSAPDKSGLPSDRFSAERTGGSVSTLTIQRTQQEDSAVYLCASSQSTDTQYFGPGTRLTVL.

This clone was picked up a small number of times. The chain employs TRBV4-2 and TRBJ1-1; D possibly corresponds to TRBD1 (6 bases). CDR1 is LGHNA and CDR2 is YNFKEQ in the germline V gene. The CDR3 runs to 16 residues. The V end lost 8 bases, the J end lost 1 base, and 20 bases lay between the germline ends. The CDR3 DNA reads TGTGCCAGCTCCCTGAGACAGGTTGGGAAGAACACTGAAGCTTTCTTT. Translating it yields CASSLRQVGKNTEAFF.

V usage is TRBV13 and J usage is TRBJ1-5; no clear D gene. CDR1 and CDR2 (germline): PRHDT, FYEKMQ (reference sequence). V was shortened by 2 bases and J by 4 bases, with 6 bases between the two germline ends. The CDR3 spans 13 residues. The chain's CDR3 is CASSLSRNQPQHF. CDR3 bases: TGTGCCAGCAGCTTATCCAGAAATCAGCCCCAGCATTTT.

In its sample, this clone was seen a few times. The chain has TRBV18 and TRBJ2-5, with a tentative D call TRBD1 (5 bases). The CDR3 covers 14 residues. The V end was cut by 2 bases, the J end by 1 base, with 8 bases between. Looked up from germline, CDR1 is KGHSH and CDR2 is LQKENI. The CDR3 bases are TGTGCCAGCTCACCAGGGGCAGGCCAAGAGACCCAGTACTTC. Encoded protein: CASSPGAGQETQYF.

The gene calls are TRBV30 and TRBJ2-7, with 10 bases lining up with TRBD2. The germline V gene has CDR1 GTSNPN and CDR2 SVGIG (reference sequence). CDR3 length: 18 amino acids. The junction had 13 bases not matched to a gene; V was cut back by 2 bases and J by 0 bases. In nucleotides, the CDR3 is TGTGCCTGGAGTTCCCCCAGGACTAGCGGATTCAGCTCCTACGAGCAGTACTTC. This sequence encodes CAWSSPRTSGFSSYEQYF.